This T cell receptor beta chain is drawn from a study of blood T cells in healthy people across ages. CDR3 length: 17 residues. V was trimmed by 7 bases and J by 0 bases, leaving 16 bases between them. In germline, CDR1 is SGHTA, CDR2 FQGNSA. Sample-barcoded 5' priming and a J-beta primer mix drove a second PCR of about 7 to 12 cycles. TCRdb passed the 5' RACE reads through MiXCR, listing each CDR3 protein once. The profile shows roughly 800,000 distinct CDR3 sequences, about 62% of them singletons. The chain carries TRBV7-2 and TRBJ2-6; either TRBD1 or TRBD2 may fit D (6 bases each). Sample: blood. The source is a man in his thirties or forties in good health. The CDR3 is CASIGGLSPSGANVLTF. The CDR3 nucleotides are TGTGCCAGCATTGGGGGGCTGTCTCCCTCTGGGGCCAACGTCCTGACTTTC.